This T cell receptor (beta chain) comes out of a study of post-analysis software for immune sequencing data. Study background: Some patients lacked subtype; others had relapsing-remitting, secondary progressive or progressive-relapsing disease.

Findings and limits, study-wide: Significantly lower normalized Chao1 diversity was found in patients with multiple sclerosis relative to controls. Samples made in the same batch grouped tightly together by F measure.

This clonotype was found a few times. Its specificity is not known. Unique molecular identifiers had been added to the TCR beta cDNA libraries. Each CDR3 protein is one row after TCRdb ran MiXCR on the PCR reads. The data show some 890,000 distinct CDR3 sequences, approximately 50% seen once. The sequence was obtained from a girl aged 5 to 17 with multiple sclerosis. Sequencing was performed on blood.

CDR3 protein: CASRGMNYEQYF. CDR3 in DNA: TGTGCCAGCAGAGGTATGAACTACGAGCAGTACTTC. The J gene is TRBJ2-4, the V gene TRBV2; D uncertain. The J call may be mistaken, given a closer DNA end match to TRBJ2-7. This CDR3 comprises 12 residues. Germline lookup yields CDR1 SNHLY and CDR2 FYNNEI.